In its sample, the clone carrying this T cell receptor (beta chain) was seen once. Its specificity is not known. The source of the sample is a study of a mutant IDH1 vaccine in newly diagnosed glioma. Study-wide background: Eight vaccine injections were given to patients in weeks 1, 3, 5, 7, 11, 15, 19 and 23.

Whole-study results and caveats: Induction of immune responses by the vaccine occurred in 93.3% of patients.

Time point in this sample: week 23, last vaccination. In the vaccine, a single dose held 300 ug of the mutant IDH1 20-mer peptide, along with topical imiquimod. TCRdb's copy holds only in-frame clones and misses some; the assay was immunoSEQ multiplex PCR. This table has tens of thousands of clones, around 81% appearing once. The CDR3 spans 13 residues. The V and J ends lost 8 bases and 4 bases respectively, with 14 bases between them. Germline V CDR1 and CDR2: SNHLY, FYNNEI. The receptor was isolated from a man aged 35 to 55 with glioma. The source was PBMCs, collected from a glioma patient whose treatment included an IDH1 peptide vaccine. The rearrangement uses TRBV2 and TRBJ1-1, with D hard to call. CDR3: CASRVDEGTEAFF. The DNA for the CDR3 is TGTGCCAGCCGGGTCGACGAGGGCACTGAAGCTTTCTTT.